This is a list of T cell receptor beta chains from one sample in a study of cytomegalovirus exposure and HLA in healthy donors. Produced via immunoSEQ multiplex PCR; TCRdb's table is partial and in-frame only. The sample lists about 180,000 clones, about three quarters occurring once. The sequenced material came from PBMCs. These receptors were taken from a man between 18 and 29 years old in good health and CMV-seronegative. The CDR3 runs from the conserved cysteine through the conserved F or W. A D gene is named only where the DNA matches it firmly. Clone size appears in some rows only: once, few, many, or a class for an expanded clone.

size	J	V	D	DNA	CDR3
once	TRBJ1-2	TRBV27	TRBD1	TGTGCCAGCAGGCAGACCGGGACAGGGGTTGGCTACACCTTC	CASRQTGTGVGYTF
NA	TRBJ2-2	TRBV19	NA	TGTGCCAGTAGTACACAGGGCAACACCGGGGAGCTGTTTTTT	CASSTQGNTGELFF
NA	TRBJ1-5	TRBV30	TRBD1	TGTGCCTGGAGTAAACAGGGGGGTCAGCCCCAGCATTTT	CAWSKQGGQPQHF
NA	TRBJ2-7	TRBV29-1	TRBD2	TGCAGCGTTGGAAGGGAGGGAAAGAACGAGCAGTACTTC	CSVGREGKNEQYF
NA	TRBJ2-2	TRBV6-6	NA	TGTGCCGGCAGCCACTCCAGGGAGCTGTTTTTT	CAGSHSRELFF
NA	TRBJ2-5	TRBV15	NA	TGTGCCACCAGCAGAGATCCGGAGGAGACCCAGTACTTC	CATSRDPEETQYF
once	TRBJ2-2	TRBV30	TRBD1	TGTGCCTGGAGTTTCTGGGACAGGGGAAGCACCGGGGAGCTGTTTTTT	CAWSFWDRGSTGELFF
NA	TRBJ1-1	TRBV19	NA	TGTGCCAGTAGTATCAGTTTTGATTTGTACACTGAAGCTTTCTTT	CASSISFDLYTEAFF
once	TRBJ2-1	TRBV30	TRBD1	TGTGCCTGGAGGAAGGGGACAGGGCATGATGAGCAGTTCTTC	CAWRKGTGHDEQFF
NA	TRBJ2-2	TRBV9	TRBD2	TGTGCCAGCAGCGTACAGCCGGGGGGGCCGGGCGGGGAGCTGTTTTTT	CASSVQPGGPGGELFF
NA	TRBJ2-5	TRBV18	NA	TGTGCCAGCTCGGGAGAGATCCAAGAGACCCAGTACTTC	CASSGEIQETQYF
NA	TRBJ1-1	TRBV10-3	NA	TGTGCCATCAGGGACACTTTGAACACTGAAGCTTTCTTT	CAIRDTLNTEAFF
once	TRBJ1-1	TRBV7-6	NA	TGTGCCAGCAGCTTAGAGGAGAGAATGAACGCTGAAGCTTTCTTT	CASSLEERMNAEAFF
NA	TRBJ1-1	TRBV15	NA	TGTGCCACCAGCACTCTAGACAGGCGGAACACTGAAGCTTTCTTT	CATSTLDRRNTEAFF
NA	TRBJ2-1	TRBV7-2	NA	TGTGCCAGCAGCCTATACTACAATGAGCAGTTCTTC	CASSLYYNEQFF
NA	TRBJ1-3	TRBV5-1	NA	TGCGCCAGCAGCTTTGACAGTTTCTCTGGAAACACCATATATTTT	CASSFDSFSGNTIYF
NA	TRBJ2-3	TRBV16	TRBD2	TGTGCCAGCAGCCAGGCGGGAGCGGGGGATACGCAGTATTTT	CASSQAGAGDTQYF
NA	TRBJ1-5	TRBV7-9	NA	TGTGCCAGCGGCAGCGACAATCAGCCCCAGCATTTT	CASGSDNQPQHF
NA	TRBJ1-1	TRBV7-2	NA	TGTGCCAGCAGCCCTAGGTTGAACACTGAAGCTTTCTTT	CASSPRLNTEAFF
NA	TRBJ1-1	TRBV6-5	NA	TGTGCCAGCAGTTACGGGGGCGCGGGCACTGAAGCTTTCTTT	CASSYGGAGTEAFF
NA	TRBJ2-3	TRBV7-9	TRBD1	TGTGCCAGCAGCATACAGGGGGGCCGCACAGATACGCAGTATTTT	CASSIQGGRTDTQYF
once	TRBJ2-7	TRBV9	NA	TGTGCCAGCAGCGGCGACAAATCTGGGTACGAGCAGTACTTC	CASSGDKSGYEQYF
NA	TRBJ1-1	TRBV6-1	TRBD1	TGTGCCAGCAGGATTACCGGGACAGGGAGAGATGGAGCTTTCTTT	CASRITGTGRDGAFF
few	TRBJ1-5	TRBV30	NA	TGTGCCTGGAGTGTACTGGCAGGGTATCAGCCCCAGCATTTT	CAWSVLAGYQPQHF
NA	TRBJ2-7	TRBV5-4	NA	TGTGCCAGCAGCGGGGGATGGCAGGGGAAGTACGAGCAGTACTTC	CASSGGWQGKYEQYF
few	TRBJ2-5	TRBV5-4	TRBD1	TGTGCCAGCAGCTGGTACAGGGGGTCAGAGACCCAGTACTTC	CASSWYRGSETQYF
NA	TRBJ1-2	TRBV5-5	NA	TGTGCCAGCAGCTTTGCGGGGGAAGGCTACACCTTC	CASSFAGEGYTF
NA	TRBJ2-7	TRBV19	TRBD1	TGTGCCAGTAGTATCCGGGACAGCACCTACGAGCAGTACTTC	CASSIRDSTYEQYF
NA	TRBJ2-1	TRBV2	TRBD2	TGTGCCAGCGCCGCACTAGCGGGCTCCTACAATGAGCAGTTCTTC	CASAALAGSYNEQFF
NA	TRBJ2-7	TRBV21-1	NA	TGTGCCAGCAGCAAAATCCCAGCAACAGGGGGCAAAAGGGAGCAGTACTTC	CASSKIPATGGKREQYF
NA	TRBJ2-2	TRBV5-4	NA	TGTGCCAGCAGCTCACATCAGGGAAACACCGGGGAGCTGTTTTTT	CASSSHQGNTGELFF
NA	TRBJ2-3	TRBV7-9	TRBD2	TGTGCCAGCAGCCCCGAAGCGGGGGGGCCGGCAGATACGCAGTATTTT	CASSPEAGGPADTQYF
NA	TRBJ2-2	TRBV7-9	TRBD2	TGTGCCAGCAGCCCACCCGGGGGGGAAAACACCGGGGAGCTGTTTTTT	CASSPPGGENTGELFF
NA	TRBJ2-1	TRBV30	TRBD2	TGTGCCTGGAGTGTAGGTAGCGGGATGTTCTTC	CAWSVGSGMFF
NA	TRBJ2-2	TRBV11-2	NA	TGTGCCAGCAGCTTAGAAGCTTTCACCGGGGAGCTGTTTTTT	CASSLEAFTGELFF